Below, one T cell receptor (beta chain) is given with its context. Its antigen is as yet unknown. This sample is drawn from a study of T cell responses to AZD1222 COVID-19 vaccine. Findings and limits, study-wide: Among those given AZD1222, only six were seropositive at baseline. Unmutated variant regions are reportedly the target of nearly half of TCRs that are spike-specific. Vaccine-associated CD4 TCRs ranged over spike, dominating at 160-218 and 743-854.

The table came from immunoSEQ multiplex PCR; TCRdb's copy has only in-frame clones and leaves some out. Of tens of thousands of clones in the sample, roughly 84% were seen once. Germline V gives CDR1 SGDLS, CDR2 YYNGEE. The CDR3 length is 16 residues. The ends were cut back, 3 bases at V and 0 bases at J, with 16 bases in the middle. The specimen was peripheral blood, collected on day 0 of AZD1222 vaccination. This TCR came from an adult in good health. V and J are TRBV9 and TRBJ2-7; D may match TRBD1 or TRBD2 (5 bases each). CDR3 region: CASSEGPVSDSYEQYF. Written as DNA, the CDR3 is TGTGCCAGCAGCGAGGGGCCGGTTAGCGACTCCTACGAGCAGTACTTC. The complete variable domain, with remaining parts taken from reference TRBV9 and TRBJ2-7, reads DSGVTQTPKHLITATGQRVTLRCSPRSGDLSVYWYQQSLDQGLQFLIQYYNGEERAKGNILERFSAQQFPDLHSELNLSSLELGDSALYFCASSEGPVSDSYEQYFGPGTRLTVT.